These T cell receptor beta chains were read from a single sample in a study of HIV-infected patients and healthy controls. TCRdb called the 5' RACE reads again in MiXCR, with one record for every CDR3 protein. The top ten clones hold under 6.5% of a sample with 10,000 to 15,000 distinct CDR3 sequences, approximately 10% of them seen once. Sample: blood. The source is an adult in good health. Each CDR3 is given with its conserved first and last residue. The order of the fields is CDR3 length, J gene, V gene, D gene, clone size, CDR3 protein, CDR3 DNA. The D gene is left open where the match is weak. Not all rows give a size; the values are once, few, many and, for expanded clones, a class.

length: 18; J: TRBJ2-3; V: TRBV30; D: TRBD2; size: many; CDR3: CAWSVFQGTSGSTDTQYF; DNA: TGTGCCTGGAGTGTATTTCAGGGGACTAGCGGCAGCACAGATACGCAGTATTTT
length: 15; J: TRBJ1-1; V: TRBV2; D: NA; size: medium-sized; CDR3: CASILRAGGITEAFF; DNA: TGTGCCAGCATATTGAGGGCGGGCGGGATCACTGAAGCTTTCTTT
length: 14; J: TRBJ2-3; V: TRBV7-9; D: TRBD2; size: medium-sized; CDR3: CASSPGTITDTQYF; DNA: TGTGCCAGCAGCCCTGGGACTATCACAGATACGCAGTATTTT
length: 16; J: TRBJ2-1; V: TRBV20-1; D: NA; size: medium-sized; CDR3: CSANPPLASRTNEQFF; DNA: TGCAGTGCTAACCCCCCCCTAGCGTCCCGTACAAATGAGCAGTTCTTC
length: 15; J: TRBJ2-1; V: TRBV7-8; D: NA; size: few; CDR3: CASSLAIVGSNEQFF; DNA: TGTGCCAGCAGCTTAGCGATTGTAGGATCCAATGAGCAGTTCTTC
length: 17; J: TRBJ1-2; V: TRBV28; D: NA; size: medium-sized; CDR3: CASSLTPKDLTNYGYTF; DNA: TGTGCCAGCAGTCTAACCCCTAAGGACTTGACTAACTATGGCTACACCTTC
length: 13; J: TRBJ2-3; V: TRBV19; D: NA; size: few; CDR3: CATRGRMTDTQYF; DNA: TGTGCCACCAGGGGGAGGATGACAGATACGCAGTATTTT
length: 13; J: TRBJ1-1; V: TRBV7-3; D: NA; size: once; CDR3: CASSLERGTEAFF; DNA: TGTGCCAGCAGCTTAGAAAGAGGGACTGAAGCTTTCTTT
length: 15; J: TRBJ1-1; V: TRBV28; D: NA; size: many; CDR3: CASSLTDVLGTEAFF; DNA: TGTGCCAGCAGTTTGACGGATGTCTTAGGGACTGAAGCTTTCTTT
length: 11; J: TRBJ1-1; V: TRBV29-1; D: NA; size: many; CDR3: CSVVMTVEAFF; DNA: TGCAGCGTTGTTATGACAGTTGAAGCTTTCTTT
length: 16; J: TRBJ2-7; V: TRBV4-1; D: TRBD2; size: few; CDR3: CASSQGGTSGIYEQYF; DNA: TGCGCCAGCAGCCAAGGCGGGACTAGCGGGATTTACGAGCAGTACTTC
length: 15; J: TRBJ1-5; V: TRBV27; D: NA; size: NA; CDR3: CASSSLGTGGQPQHF; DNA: TGTGCCAGCAGTTCTTTGGGGACCGGCGGACAGCCCCAGCATTTT
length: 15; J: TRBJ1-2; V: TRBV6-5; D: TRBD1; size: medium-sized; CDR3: CASKGTAQKNYGYTF; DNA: TGTGCCAGCAAAGGGACAGCCCAGAAAAACTATGGCTACACCTTC
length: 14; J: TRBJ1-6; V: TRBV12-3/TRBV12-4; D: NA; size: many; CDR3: CASTLGGEYSPLHF; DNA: TGTGCCAGCACCCTCGGGGGGGAGTATTCACCCCTCCACTTT
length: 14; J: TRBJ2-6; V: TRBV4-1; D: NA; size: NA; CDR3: CASSQRAGANVLTF; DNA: TGCGCCAGCAGCCAGAGGGCTGGGGCCAACGTCCTGACTTTC
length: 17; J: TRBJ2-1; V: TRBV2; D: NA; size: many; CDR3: CASSETARGRSYNEQFF; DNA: TGTGCCAGCAGTGAGACGGCCCGGGGTAGGTCCTACAATGAGCAGTTCTTC
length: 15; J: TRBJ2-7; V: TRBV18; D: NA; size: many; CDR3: CASSPRGDGSYEQYF; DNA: TGTGCCAGCTCGCCTAGAGGGGACGGATCCTACGAGCAGTACTTC
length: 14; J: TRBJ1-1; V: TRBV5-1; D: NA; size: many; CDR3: CASSWGGRGTEAFF; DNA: TGCGCCAGCAGCTGGGGGGGTCGAGGCACTGAAGCTTTCTTT
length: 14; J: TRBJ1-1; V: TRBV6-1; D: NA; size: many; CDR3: CASRQTTGNTEAFF; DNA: TGTGCCAGCAGACAAACTACAGGGAACACTGAAGCTTTCTTT
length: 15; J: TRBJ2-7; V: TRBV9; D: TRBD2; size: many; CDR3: CASSVGTSGSNEQYF; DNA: TGTGCCAGCAGCGTGGGGACTAGCGGGAGTAACGAGCAGTACTTC
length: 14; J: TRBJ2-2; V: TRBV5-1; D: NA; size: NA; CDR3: CASSLEEVSGELFF; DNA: TGCGCCAGCAGCTTGGAGGAGGTTTCGGGGGAGCTGTTTTTT
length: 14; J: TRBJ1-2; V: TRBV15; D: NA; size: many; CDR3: CATSRDRGTLGYTF; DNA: TGTGCCACCAGCAGAGATAGGGGGACGCTCGGCTACACCTTC
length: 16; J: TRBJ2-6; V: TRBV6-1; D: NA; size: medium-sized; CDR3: CASSDGGYSGANVLTF; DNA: TGTGCCAGCAGTGACGGGGGTTACTCTGGGGCCAACGTCCTGACTTTC
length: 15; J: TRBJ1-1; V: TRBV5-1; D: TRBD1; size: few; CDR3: CASSSQQGANTEAFF; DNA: TGCGCCAGCAGCTCCCAACAGGGGGCGAATACTGAAGCTTTCTTT
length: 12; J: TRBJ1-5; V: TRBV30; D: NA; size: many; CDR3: CAWREANQPQHF; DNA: TGTGCCTGGAGGGAGGCCAATCAGCCCCAGCATTTT
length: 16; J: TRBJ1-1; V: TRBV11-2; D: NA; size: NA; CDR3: CASSLGGGALNTEAFF; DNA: TGTGCCAGCAGCTTAGGTGGTGGGGCCCTAAACACTGAAGCTTTCTTT
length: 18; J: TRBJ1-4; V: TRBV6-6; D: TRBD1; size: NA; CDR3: CASAKGQGAGIANEKLFF; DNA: TGTGCCAGCGCAAAGGGGCAGGGGGCCGGTATAGCTAATGAAAAACTGTTTTTT
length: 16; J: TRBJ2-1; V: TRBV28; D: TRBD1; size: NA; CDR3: CASSFQGVGTYNEQFF; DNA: TGTGCCAGCAGTTTTCAGGGGGTCGGCACCTACAATGAGCAGTTCTTC
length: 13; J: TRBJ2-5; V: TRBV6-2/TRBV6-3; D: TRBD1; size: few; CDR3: CASSQGVKETQYF; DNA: TGTGCCAGCAGCCAGGGGGTGAAGGAGACCCAGTACTTC
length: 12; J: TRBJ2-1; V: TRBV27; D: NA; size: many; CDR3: CASSLPPHEQFF; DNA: TGTGCCAGCAGTTTACCCCCCCATGAGCAGTTCTTC
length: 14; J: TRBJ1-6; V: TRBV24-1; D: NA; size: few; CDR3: CATSEQGDNSPLHF; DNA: TGTGCCACCAGTGAACAGGGAGATAATTCACCCCTCCACTTT
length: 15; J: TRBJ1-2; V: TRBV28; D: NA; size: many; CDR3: CASSPTPGRNYGYTF; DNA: TGTGCCAGCAGCCCAACCCCGGGACGCAACTATGGCTACACCTTC
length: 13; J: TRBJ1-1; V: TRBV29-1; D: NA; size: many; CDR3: CSAVHGVNTEAFF; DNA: TGCAGCGCTGTACACGGGGTAAACACTGAAGCTTTCTTT
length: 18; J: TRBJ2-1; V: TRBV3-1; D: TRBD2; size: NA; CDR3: CASSARSGLAGFTNEQFF; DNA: TGTGCCAGCAGCGCACGCAGCGGACTAGCGGGATTCACCAATGAGCAGTTCTTC
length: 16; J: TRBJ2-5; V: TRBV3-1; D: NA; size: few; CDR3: CASSQERISVQETQYF; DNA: TGTGCCAGCAGCCAAGAACGGATTTCGGTCCAAGAGACCCAGTACTTC
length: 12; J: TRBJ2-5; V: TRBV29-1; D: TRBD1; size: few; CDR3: CSVDRVGETQYF; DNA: TGCAGCGTCGACAGGGTCGGAGAGACCCAGTACTTC
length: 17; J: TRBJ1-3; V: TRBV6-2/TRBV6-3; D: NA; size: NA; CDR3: CASRTPGPKVSGNTIYF; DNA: TGTGCCAGCAGAACACCGGGACCCAAGGTGTCTGGAAACACCATATATTTT
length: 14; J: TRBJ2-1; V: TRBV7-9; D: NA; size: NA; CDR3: CASSFRGEHNEQFF; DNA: TGTGCCAGCAGCTTTAGAGGGGAGCACAATGAGCAGTTCTTC
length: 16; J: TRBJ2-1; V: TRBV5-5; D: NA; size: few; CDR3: CASSSLQGGTYNEQFF; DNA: TGTGCCAGCAGCTCCTTGCAAGGGGGGACCTACAATGAGCAGTTCTTC
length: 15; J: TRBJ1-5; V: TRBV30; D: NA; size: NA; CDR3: CAWSVRARGNQPQHF; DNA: TGTGCCTGGAGTGTACGGGCCAGAGGCAATCAGCCCCAGCATTTT
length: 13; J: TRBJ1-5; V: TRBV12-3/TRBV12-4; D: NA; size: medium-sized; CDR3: CASVGASNQPQHF; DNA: TGTGCCAGCGTTGGGGCGAGCAATCAGCCCCAGCATTTT
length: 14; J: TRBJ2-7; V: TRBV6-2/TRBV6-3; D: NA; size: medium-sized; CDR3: CASGTDSLTYEQYF; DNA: TGTGCCAGTGGGACGGACTCACTCACCTACGAGCAGTACTTC
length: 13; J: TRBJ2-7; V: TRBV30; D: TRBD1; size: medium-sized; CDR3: CAWPGQGSYEQYF; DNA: TGTGCCTGGCCGGGACAGGGATCCTACGAGCAGTACTTC
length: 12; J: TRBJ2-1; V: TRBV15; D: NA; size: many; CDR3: CATSRERVEQFF; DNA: TGTGCCACCAGCAGAGAACGGGTTGAGCAGTTCTTC
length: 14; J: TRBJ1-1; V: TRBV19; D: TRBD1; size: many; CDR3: CASYRGGLNTEAFF; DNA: TGTGCCAGTTACAGGGGAGGGCTGAACACTGAAGCTTTCTTT
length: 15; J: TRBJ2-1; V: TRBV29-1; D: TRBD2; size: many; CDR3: CSVERAGGHLNEQFF; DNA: TGCAGCGTTGAGAGGGCGGGAGGCCACCTGAATGAGCAGTTCTTC
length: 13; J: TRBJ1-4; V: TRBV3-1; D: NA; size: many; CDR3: CASSQRSVEKLFF; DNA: TGTGCCAGCAGCCAACGTTCTGTCGAAAAACTGTTTTTT
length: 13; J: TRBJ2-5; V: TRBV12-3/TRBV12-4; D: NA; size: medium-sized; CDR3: CASSRTVQETQYF; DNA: TGTGCCAGCAGCCGGACGGTTCAAGAGACCCAGTACTTC
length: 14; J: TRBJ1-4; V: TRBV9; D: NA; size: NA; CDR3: CASSSDGYNEKLFF; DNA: TGTGCCAGCAGCTCGGACGGATATAATGAAAAACTGTTTTTT
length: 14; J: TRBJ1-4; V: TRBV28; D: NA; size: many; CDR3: CASSLIQGGEKLFF; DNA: TGTGCCAGCAGTTTAATCCAGGGAGGAGAAAAACTGTTTTTT
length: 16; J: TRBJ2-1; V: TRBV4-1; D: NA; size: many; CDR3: CASSQRARPIYNEQFF; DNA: TGCGCCAGCAGCCAGAGGGCAAGGCCGATCTACAATGAGCAGTTCTTC
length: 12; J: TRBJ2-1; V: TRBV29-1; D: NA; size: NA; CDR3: CSVEGDLSEQFF; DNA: TGCAGCGTTGAGGGGGACTTGAGTGAGCAGTTCTTC
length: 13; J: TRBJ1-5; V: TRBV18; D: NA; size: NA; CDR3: CASSPDRNQPQHF; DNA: TGTGCCAGCTCACCTGACAGGAATCAGCCCCAGCATTTT